This TCR beta chain was identified during a study of cytomegalovirus exposure and HLA in healthy donors. Germline assignment: CDR1 SGHTA and CDR2 FQGNSA. The CDR3 has 15 residues. Between the trimmed V and J ends, which lost 1 base and 4 bases, there was a span of 10 bases. In the PCR, 60 Vbeta and 13 Jbeta primers were used. TCRdb keeps only in-frame clones here, not all; method: immunoSEQ multiplex PCR. The table includes under 85,000 clones, roughly 70% detected once. The sample comprised PBMCs. The sequence derives from a woman aged 25 to 39 in good health and CMV-seronegative. The genes are TRBV7-2 and TRBJ2-2, with D hard to call. CDR3 amino acids: CASSLGWQRTGELFF. CDR3 sequence (DNA): TGTGCCAGCAGCTTAGGGTGGCAGCGCACCGGGGAGCTGTTTTTT.